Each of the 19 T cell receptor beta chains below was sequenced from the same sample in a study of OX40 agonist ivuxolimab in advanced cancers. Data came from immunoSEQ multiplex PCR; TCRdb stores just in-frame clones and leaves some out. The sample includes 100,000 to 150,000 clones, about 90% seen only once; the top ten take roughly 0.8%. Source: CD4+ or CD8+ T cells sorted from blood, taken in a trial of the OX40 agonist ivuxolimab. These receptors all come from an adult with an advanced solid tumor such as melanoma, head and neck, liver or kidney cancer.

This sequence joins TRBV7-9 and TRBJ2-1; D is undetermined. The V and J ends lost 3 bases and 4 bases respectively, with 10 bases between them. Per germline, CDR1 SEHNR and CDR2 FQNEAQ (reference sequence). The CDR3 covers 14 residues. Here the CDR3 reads CASSFGSFYNEQFF. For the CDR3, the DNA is TGTGCCAGCAGCTTCGGCTCCTTTTACAATGAGCAGTTCTTC.

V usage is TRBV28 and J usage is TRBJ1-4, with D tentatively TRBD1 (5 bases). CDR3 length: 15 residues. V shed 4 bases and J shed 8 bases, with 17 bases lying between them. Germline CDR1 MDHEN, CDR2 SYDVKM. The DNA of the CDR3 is TGTGCCAGCAGTTCCCAGAGACCAGGGATCGAAAAACTGTTTTTT. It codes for CASSSQRPGIEKLFF.

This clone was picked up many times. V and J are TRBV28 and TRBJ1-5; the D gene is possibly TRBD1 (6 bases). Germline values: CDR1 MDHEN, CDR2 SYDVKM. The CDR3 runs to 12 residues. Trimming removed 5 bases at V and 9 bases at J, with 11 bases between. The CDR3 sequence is CASSPQGRPQHF. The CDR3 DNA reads TGTGCCAGCAGTCCACAGGGACGGCCCCAGCATTTT.

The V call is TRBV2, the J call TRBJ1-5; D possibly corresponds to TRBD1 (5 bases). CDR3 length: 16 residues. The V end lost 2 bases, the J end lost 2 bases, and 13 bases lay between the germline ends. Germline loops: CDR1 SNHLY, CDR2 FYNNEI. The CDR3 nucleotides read TGTGCCAGCAGTGAAAGGGGACCGAGTCGCAATCAGCCCCAGCATTTT. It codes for CASSERGPSRNQPQHF.

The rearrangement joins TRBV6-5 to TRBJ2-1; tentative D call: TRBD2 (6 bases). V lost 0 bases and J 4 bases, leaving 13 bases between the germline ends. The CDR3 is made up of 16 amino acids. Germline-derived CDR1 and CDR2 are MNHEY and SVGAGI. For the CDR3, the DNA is TGTGCCAGCAGTTACTCGGTCGGTAGCGGATACAATGAGCAGTTCTTC. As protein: CASSYSVGSGYNEQFF.

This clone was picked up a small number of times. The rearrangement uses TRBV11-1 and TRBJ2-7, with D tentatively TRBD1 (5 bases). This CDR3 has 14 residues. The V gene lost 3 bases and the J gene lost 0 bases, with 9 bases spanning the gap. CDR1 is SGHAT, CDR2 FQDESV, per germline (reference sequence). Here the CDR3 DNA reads TGTGCCAGCAGCTTTAAGGACAACTCCTACGAGCAGTACTTC. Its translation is CASSFKDNSYEQYF. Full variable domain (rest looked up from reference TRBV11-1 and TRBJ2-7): EAEVAQSPRYKITEKSQAVAFWCDPISGHATLYWYRQILGQGPELLVQFQDESVVDDSQLPKDRFSAERLKGVDSTLKIQPAELGDSAMYLCASSFKDNSYEQYFGPGTRLTVT.

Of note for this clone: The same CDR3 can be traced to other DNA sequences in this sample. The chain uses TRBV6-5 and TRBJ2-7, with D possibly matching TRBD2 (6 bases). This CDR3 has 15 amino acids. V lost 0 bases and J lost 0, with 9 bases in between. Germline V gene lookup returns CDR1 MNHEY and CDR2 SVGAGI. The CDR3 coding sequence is TGTGCCAGCAGTTACTCGGGGGGTAGCTCCTACGAGCAGTACTTC. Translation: CASSYSGGSSYEQYF.

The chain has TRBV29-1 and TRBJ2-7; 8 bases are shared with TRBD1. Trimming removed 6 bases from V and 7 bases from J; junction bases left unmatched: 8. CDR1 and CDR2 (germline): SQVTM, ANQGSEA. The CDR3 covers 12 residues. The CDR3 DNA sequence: TGCAGCGTGACAGGGGAGATTATTGAGCAGTACTTC. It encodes CSVTGEIIEQYF.

The CDR3 nucleotides are TGTGCCAGCAGTCCGGCACCGACCAACTATGGCTACACCTTC. Translation gives CASSPAPTNYGYTF. The genes are TRBV2 and TRBJ1-2; D gene unclear. The CDR3 runs to 14 residues. Trimming removed 5 bases at V and 2 bases at J, with 12 bases between. Germline V CDR1 and CDR2: SNHLY, FYNNEI.

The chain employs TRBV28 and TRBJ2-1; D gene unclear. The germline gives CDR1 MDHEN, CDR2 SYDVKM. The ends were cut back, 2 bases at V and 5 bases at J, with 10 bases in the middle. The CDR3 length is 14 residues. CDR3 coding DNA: TGTGCCAGCAGTTTACCTTTGCTCGACAATGAGCAGTTCTTC. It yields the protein CASSLPLLDNEQFF.

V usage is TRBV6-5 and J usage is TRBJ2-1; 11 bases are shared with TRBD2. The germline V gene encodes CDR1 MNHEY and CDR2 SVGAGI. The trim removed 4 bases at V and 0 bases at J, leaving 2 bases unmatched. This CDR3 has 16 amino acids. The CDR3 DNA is TGTGCCAGCAGTTCTAGCGGGAGGTACTCCTACAATGAGCAGTTCTTC. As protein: CASSSSGRYSYNEQFF.

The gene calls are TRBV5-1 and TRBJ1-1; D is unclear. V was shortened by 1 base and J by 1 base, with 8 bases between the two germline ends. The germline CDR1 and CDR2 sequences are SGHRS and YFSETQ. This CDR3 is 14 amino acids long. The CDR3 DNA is TGCGCCAGCAGCTTGCAACTCACGAACACTGAAGCTTTCTTT. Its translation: CASSLQLTNTEAFF.

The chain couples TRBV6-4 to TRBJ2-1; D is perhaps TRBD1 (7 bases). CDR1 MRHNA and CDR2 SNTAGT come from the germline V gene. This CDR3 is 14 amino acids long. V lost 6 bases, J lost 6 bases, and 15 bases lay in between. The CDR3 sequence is CASSLGQGGNEQFF. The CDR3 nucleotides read TGTGCCAGCAGCCTAGGGCAGGGGGGCAATGAGCAGTTCTTC.

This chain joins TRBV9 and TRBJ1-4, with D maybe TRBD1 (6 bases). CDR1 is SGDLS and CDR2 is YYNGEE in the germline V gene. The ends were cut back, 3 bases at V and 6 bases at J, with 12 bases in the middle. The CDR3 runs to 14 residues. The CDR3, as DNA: TGTGCCAGCAGCGGCGGGGACACCCATGAAAAACTGTTTTTT. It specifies CASSGGDTHEKLFF.

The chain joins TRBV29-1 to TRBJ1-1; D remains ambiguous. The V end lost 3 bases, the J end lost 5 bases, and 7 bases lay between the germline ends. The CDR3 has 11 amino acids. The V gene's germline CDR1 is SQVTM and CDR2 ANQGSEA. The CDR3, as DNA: TGCAGCGTTGAGCGGGAGACTGAAGCTTTCTTT. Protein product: CSVERETEAFF.

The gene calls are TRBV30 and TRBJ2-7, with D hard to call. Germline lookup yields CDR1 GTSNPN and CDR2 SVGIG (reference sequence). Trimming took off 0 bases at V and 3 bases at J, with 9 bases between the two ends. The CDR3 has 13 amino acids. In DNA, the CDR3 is TGTGCCTGGAGTGTACGCTCTAACTACGAGCAGTACTTC. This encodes CAWSVRSNYEQYF.

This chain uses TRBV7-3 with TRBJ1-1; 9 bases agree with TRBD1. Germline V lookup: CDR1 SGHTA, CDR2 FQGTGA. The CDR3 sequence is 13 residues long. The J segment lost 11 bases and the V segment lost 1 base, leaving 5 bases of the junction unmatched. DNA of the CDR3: TGTGCCAGCAGCTTAAAGGGGACAGGGACGGCTTTCTTT. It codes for CASSLKGTGTAFF.

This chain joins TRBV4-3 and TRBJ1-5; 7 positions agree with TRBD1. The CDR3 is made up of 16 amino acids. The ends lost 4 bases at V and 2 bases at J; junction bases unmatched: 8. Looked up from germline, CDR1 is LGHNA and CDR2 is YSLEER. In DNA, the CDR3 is TGCGCCAGCAGCCCGAGGGAAGACAGGGGCAATCAGCCCCAGCATTTT. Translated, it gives CASSPREDRGNQPQHF.

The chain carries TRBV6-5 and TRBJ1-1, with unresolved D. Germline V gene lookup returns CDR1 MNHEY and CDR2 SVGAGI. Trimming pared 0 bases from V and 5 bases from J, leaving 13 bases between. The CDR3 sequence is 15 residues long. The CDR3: CASSYSGPSGTEAFF. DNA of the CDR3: TGTGCCAGCAGTTACTCTGGCCCATCGGGGACTGAAGCTTTCTTT.